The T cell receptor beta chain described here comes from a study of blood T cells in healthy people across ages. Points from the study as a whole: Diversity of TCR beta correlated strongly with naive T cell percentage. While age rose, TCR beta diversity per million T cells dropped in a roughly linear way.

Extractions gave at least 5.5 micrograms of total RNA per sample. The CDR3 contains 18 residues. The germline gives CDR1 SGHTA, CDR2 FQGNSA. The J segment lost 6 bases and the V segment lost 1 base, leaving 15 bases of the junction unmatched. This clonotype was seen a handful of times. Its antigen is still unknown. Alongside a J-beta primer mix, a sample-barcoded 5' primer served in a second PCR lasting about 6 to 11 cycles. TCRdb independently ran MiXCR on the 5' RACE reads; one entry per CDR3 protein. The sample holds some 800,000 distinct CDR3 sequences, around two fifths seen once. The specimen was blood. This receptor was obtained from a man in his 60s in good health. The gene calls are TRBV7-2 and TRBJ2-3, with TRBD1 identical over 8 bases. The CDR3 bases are TGTGCCAGCAGCTTAGAAGCTTTGACGGCAGGGGGCAGGGATACGCAGTATTTT. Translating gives CASSLEALTAGGRDTQYF.